Listed below are T cell receptor beta chains from one sample, sequenced in a study of CD8+CD57+ T cells in acquired aplastic anemia. MiXCR was run by TCRdb on the reads, yielding one entry per CDR3 protein. The data show some 160,000 distinct CDR3 sequences, with approximately 51% seen just once and under 3.5% held by the top ten. What was sequenced was sorted CD4+, CD8+, or CD8+CD57+ T cells (not recorded which) from PBMCs. All receptors derive from a human donor with aplastic anemia. The CDR3 runs from the conserved cysteine through the conserved F or W.

CDR3: CASSSLTGTRYGYTF
V: TRBV7-6

CDR3: CASSRTETYEQYF
V: TRBV7-9

CDR3: CASSLLLAPDNEQLF
V: TRBV11-2

CDR3: CASSPIGRYEQYF
V: TRBV11-2

CDR3: CASNHDRTSRQPQHF
V: TRBV19

CDR3: CASSLVESKTVTETQYF
V: TRBV13

CDR3: CASSFVGGNEQFF
V: TRBV6-5

CDR3: CASSYRAGNTEAFF
V: TRBV7-9

CDR3: CASSSAGMGDNSPPHF
V: TRBV11-1

CDR3: CASTRQNSPLHF
V: TRBV6-1

CDR3: CASSPIHGVQGGDTQYF
V: TRBV11-1

CDR3: CASSPDRYNEQFF
V: TRBV7-7

CDR3: CATSDRDFDGYTF
V: TRBV24-1

CDR3: CASSSTGGPYEQYF
V: TRBV5-1

CDR3: CASRAFNEKLFF
V: TRBV25-1

CDR3: CASSLTGASGANVLTF
V: TRBV4-2

CDR3: CASSGVGSYEQYF
V: TRBV10-2

CDR3: CASSRGQGNEQYF
V: TRBV11-3

CDR3: CASSLAGQGAYGYTF
V: TRBV5-6

CDR3: CASSLAGGLLNTGALF
V: TRBV5-5

CDR3: CASSYQPQHF
V: TRBV28

CDR3: CSAGPSGTPPDTQYF
V: TRBV20-1

CDR3: CSVGTVNTEAFF
V: TRBV29-1

CDR3: CASSPNSGNEQFF
V: TRBV7-2

CDR3: CASSLRQGRADTQYF
V: TRBV9

CDR3: CASSLDRNPGELFF
V: TRBV5-1